Included here is one T cell receptor beta chain sequence, with context. Its antigen is currently unknown. This sample stems from a study of cytomegalovirus exposure and HLA in healthy donors. Findings and limits, study-wide: Evidence from a later analysis indicated that most CMV-associated TCR beta chains looked HLA-restricted. The authors enumerated under 200 TCR beta chains as linked to cytomegalovirus. A missense DCLRE1C variant was associated with V- and J-gene trimming of TCR beta chains in a later analysis, and an independent cohort replicated the association.

V lost 4 bases to trimming and J lost 3 bases; unmatched junction nucleotides: 4. The CDR3 has 14 amino acids. CDR1 is SGHNT and CDR2 is YYREEE in the germline V gene (reference sequence). 13 Jbeta primers and 60 Vbeta primers were used for the PCR. Using immunoSEQ multiplex PCR, the repertoire was profiled, and TCRdb retains in-frame clones only, with some absent. This table has about 180,000 clones, over 70% appearing once. Sequencing used PBMCs. This sequence was found in a male donor in good health and CMV-seronegative. The chain joins TRBV5-4 to TRBJ1-5; TRBD1 matches at 7 bases. The CDR3 region is CASSLGGPNQPQHF. The CDR3 DNA sequence: TGTGCCAGCAGCCTAGGGGGCCCCAATCAGCCCCAGCATTTT.